This note documents a single T cell receptor beta chain sequence. The DNA is left out, because the CDR3 cannot be placed on it with certainty; the CDR3 is given as TCRdb lists it. In the source study's methods: Amplifying reference gene primers gave estimates of nucleated cell counts. Profiling relied on immunoSEQ multiplex PCR, and the TCRdb table lists in-frame clones only, not all of them. For V, J and clone size, that table is used; D and trimming come from the DNA. The sample carries about 280,000 clones, roughly 85% recorded once. The CDR3 adds up to 14 amino acids, both ends counted. The data are from a study of blood T cell repertoires in COVID-19. Turning to the study itself: Samples representing acute and convalescent COVID-19 were sourced from the United States, Italy and Spain. The cDNA or gDNA used as material had been derived from T cells, B-cell-depleted T cells, or PBMCs.

This chain uses TRBV7-5 with TRBJ2-7; no check of the table's D call, TRBD2, against the DNA was made. TRBV7-5 is given as a pseudogene. The TCR was taken from a man aged 50 or older with active or convalescent COVID-19. The sequencing input was peripheral blood. CDR3 amino acids: CVGAGTRGSYEQYF.